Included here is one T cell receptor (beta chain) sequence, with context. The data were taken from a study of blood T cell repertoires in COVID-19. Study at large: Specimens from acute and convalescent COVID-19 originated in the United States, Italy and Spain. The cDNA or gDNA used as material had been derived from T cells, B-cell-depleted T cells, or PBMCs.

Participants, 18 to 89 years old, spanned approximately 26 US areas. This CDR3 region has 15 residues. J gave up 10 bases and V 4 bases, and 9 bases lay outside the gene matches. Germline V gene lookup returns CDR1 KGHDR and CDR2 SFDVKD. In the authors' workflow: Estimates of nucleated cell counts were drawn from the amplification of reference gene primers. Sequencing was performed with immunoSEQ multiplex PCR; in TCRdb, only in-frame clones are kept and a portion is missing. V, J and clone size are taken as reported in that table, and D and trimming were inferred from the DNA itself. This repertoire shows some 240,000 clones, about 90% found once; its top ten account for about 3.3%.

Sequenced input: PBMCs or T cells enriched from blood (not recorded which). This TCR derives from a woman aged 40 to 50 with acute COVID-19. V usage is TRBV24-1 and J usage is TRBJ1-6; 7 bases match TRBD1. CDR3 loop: CATSDPTGNRSPLHF. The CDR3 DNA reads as TGTGCCACCAGTGACCCGACAGGGAATCGGTCACCCCTCCACTTT.